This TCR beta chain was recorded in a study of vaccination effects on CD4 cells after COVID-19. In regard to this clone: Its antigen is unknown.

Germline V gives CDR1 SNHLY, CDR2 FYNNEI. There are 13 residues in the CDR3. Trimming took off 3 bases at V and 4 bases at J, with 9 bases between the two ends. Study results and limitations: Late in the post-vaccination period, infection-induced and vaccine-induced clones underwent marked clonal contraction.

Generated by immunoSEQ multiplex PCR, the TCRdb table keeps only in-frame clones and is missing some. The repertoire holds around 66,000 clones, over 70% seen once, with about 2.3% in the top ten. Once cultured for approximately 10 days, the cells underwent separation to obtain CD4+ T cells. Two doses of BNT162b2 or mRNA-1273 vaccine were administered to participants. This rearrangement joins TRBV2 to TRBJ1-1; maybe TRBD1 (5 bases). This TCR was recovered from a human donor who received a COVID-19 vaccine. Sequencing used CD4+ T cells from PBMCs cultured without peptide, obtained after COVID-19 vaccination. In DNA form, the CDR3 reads TGTGCCAGCAGTGACAGGGTGGGCACTGAAGCTTTCTTT. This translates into CASSDRVGTEAFF. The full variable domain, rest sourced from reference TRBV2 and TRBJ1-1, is EPEVTQTPSHQVTQMGQEVILRCVPISNHLYFYWYRQILGQKVEFLVSFYNNEISEKSEIFDDQFSVERPDGSNFTLKIRSTKLEDSAMYFCASSDRVGTEAFFGQGTRLTVV.